This entry describes one T cell receptor (beta chain). Its target is not known. This specimen comes from a study of T cell responses to AZD1222 COVID-19 vaccine. The study's findings and limits: Females outnumbered males among donors, who were mostly white British; clonal diversity was possibly underestimated.

In germline, CDR1 is SGHVS, CDR2 FQNEAQ. V was pared by 6 bases and J by 7 bases, with 21 bases of the junction left unmatched. The CDR3 totals 18 residues. The data were produced by immunoSEQ multiplex PCR, yet TCRdb's version contains in-frame clones alone and is incomplete. In the table there are around 130,000 clones, 80% to 90% of which are singletons. The receptor was isolated from an adult in good health. This chain uses TRBV7-8 with TRBJ2-3; 8 nucleotides match TRBD2. The sample consisted of peripheral blood, taken on day 0 of AZD1222 vaccination. CDR3 sequence reads: CASRTGRAGDRRGYTQYF. The CDR3 nucleotides are TGTGCCAGCAGGACGGGGCGAGCGGGAGATCGGCGTGGATATACGCAGTATTTT.